The T cell receptor (beta chain) under discussion was sequenced for a study of sequential checkpoint blockade in melanoma. The overall study: More than 20 patients had matched tumor biopsies before treatment and at week 13 after nivolumab or ipilimumab alone.

The V gene lost 3 bases and the J gene lost 8 bases, with 17 bases spanning the gap. Germline V lookup: CDR1 SGHRS, CDR2 YFSETQ. This CDR3 contains 14 residues. Treatment indicated: randomized to nivolumab then ipilimumab (arm A) or the reverse (arm B). TCRdb's copy holds only in-frame clones and misses some; the assay was immunoSEQ multiplex PCR. The sample records approximately 19,000 clones, around 70% being singletons. This clonotype was sampled from a human donor with melanoma. V and J are TRBV5-1 and TRBJ1-1; D possibly corresponds to TRBD1 (6 bases). The sequencing here drew on tumor tissue (inferred from file names), taken from a patient given nivolumab and ipilimumab in sequence. The CDR3, as DNA: TGCGCCAGCAGCTCTAAGGTGGGGGGCCTAGAAGCTTTCTTT. This gives the protein CASSSKVGGLEAFF.